The rows below give T cell receptor beta chains drawn from one sample of a study of cytomegalovirus exposure and HLA in healthy donors. Assay used: immunoSEQ multiplex PCR; TCRdb lists only in-frame clones, some missing. The sample includes under 150,000 clones, roughly 70% seen only once; the top ten take approximately 4.3%. Sequencing was carried out using PBMCs. Receptor source: a man aged 55 to 69 in good health and CMV-seronegative. CDR3s include the opening cysteine and the closing phenylalanine or tryptophan. A D gene is named only where the DNA matches it firmly. Clone size is stated in some rows and not others, as once, few, many or a class when expanded.

J gene,V gene,clone size,D gene,CDR3 DNA,CDR3 protein
TRBJ1-5,TRBV19,NA,TRBD1,TGTGCCAGTAGTACCACAGGGGGAGGGGGGAGCAATCAGCCCCAGCATTTT,CASSTTGGGGSNQPQHF
TRBJ2-7,TRBV4-2,NA,NA,TGTGCCAGCAGCCAAGATGACAGCCTCTACGAGCAGTACTTC,CASSQDDSLYEQYF
TRBJ2-5,TRBV14,NA,NA,TGTGCCAGCAGCCAGTCCCGCCAAGAGACCCAGTACTTC,CASSQSRQETQYF
TRBJ2-3,TRBV5-1,NA,NA,TGCGCCAGCAGCCTCGTGACAGATAGCACAGATACGCAGTATTTT,CASSLVTDSTDTQYF
TRBJ1-5,TRBV2,NA,NA,TGTGCCAGCAGTATATTGGACACTTATCAGCCCCAGCATTTT,CASSILDTYQPQHF
TRBJ1-6,TRBV15,NA,NA,TGTGCCACCAGCAGTCGTGCAACAGGGCATAATTCACCCCTCCACTTT,CATSSRATGHNSPLHF
TRBJ2-1,TRBV6-1,NA,TRBD1,TGTGCCAGCAGTGAGGCCGGGACAGGGTTAAGGGAGCAGTTCTTC,CASSEAGTGLREQFF
TRBJ1-5,TRBV18,few,TRBD1,TGTGCCAGCTCACCATGGGACAGCCGAAATCAGCCCCAGCATTTT,CASSPWDSRNQPQHF
TRBJ2-1,TRBV19,once,TRBD1,TGTGCCAGTACACCCCGGACAGGGAGCTCCTACAATGAGCAGTTCTTC,CASTPRTGSSYNEQFF
TRBJ2-2,TRBV18,NA,NA,TGTGCCAGCTCACCACGGGGGGCCGGGGAGCTGTTTTTT,CASSPRGAGELFF
TRBJ2-3,TRBV5-1,NA,TRBD2,TGCGCCAGCAGCTTGGAACTAGCGGGAGGCCTAGAGAATACGCAGTATTTT,CASSLELAGGLENTQYF
TRBJ2-7,TRBV6-5,few,TRBD2,TGTGCCAGCAGCTCTAGCGGAGGATCCTACGAGCAGTACTTC,CASSSSGGSYEQYF
TRBJ2-7,TRBV30,few,NA,TGTGCCCAACAGGGCTACGAGCAGTACTTC,CAQQGYEQYF
TRBJ1-4,TRBV5-1,few,NA,TGCGCCAGCAGCTCGGAACCGGACTTTGGGGAAAAACTGTTTTTT,CASSSEPDFGEKLFF
TRBJ2-5,TRBV5-1,NA,NA,TGCGCCAGCAGCTTGAAACCGGGACCCGGAGGGGAGACCCAGTACTTC,CASSLKPGPGGETQYF
TRBJ2-3,TRBV28,NA,NA,TGTGCCAGCAGTCCCGGCGCTAGAAGGTTAACAGATACGCAGTATTTT,CASSPGARRLTDTQYF
TRBJ1-1,TRBV4-3,NA,TRBD1,TGCGCCAGCAGCCAAGGGTTGACAGGGGGGACTGAAGCTTTCTTT,CASSQGLTGGTEAFF
TRBJ2-1,TRBV7-3,NA,NA,TGTGCCAGCAGCTTAACGGGTCGCGGTGAGCAGTTCTTC,CASSLTGRGEQFF
TRBJ2-7,TRBV11-1,NA,TRBD1,TGTGCCAGCAGTTCTCCGGGACAGGGGAGTAACGGCTACGAGCAGTACTTC,CASSSPGQGSNGYEQYF
TRBJ1-2,TRBV4-3,few,NA,TGCGCCAGCAGCCAAGTGTTGGACATTCTGTATGGCTACACCTTC,CASSQVLDILYGYTF
TRBJ2-2,TRBV5-6,few,NA,TGTGCCAGCAGCTTACAGGCGTACGCCGGGGAGCTGTTTTTT,CASSLQAYAGELFF
TRBJ2-1,TRBV9,NA,TRBD2,TGTGCCAGCAGCGTAGATCTAGCGGGAGGGTGGAATGAGCAGTTCTTC,CASSVDLAGGWNEQFF
TRBJ2-7,TRBV5-1,NA,TRBD2,TGCGCCAGCAAGGCCCTAACCGGCCGAGTTCGAGCGGGAGTGGCTCGCGAGCAGTACTTC,CASKALTGRVRAGVAREQYF
TRBJ2-5,TRBV7-9,NA,TRBD2,TGTGCCAGCAGCTCCGGGACTAGCGGGAGAGGTTGGGAGACCCAGTACTTC,CASSSGTSGRGWETQYF
TRBJ1-1,TRBV19,NA,NA,TGTGCCAGTATCCGGCGGTCGGGGAAGAACACTGAAGCTTTCTTT,CASIRRSGKNTEAFF
TRBJ2-3,TRBV5-4,NA,TRBD1,TGTGCCAGCAGCCGACCGCAACAGGGGGCCGCAGATACGCAGTATTTT,CASSRPQQGAADTQYF